This is a list of T cell receptor beta chains from one sample in a study of blood T cell repertoires in COVID-19. The table came from immunoSEQ multiplex PCR; TCRdb's copy has only in-frame clones and leaves some out. This sample has just under 95,000 clones; roughly 80% occur once, and the top ten carry under 20%. The sample consisted of peripheral blood. The receptor set was obtained from a human donor in a cohort sampled during active COVID-19. CDR3s include the opening cysteine and the closing phenylalanine or tryptophan. The D gene is left open where the match is weak. The size of a clone is reported for some rows only, either as once, few or many, or as a class for expanded clones.

j_gene	v_gene	abundance	d_gene	CDR3aa	CDR3nt
TRBJ2-3	TRBV10-3	once	NA	CAISESGPGTDTQYF	TGTGCCATCAGTGAGTCGGGCCCTGGGACAGATACGCAGTATTTT
TRBJ2-7	TRBV28	NA	TRBD2	CASRPSGRGYEQYF	TGTGCCAGCAGGCCCTCGGGGAGGGGCTACGAGCAGTACTTC
TRBJ2-7	TRBV28	NA	NA	CASSLWRSYEQYF	TGTGCCAGCAGTTTATGGAGGTCCTACGAGCAGTACTTC
TRBJ2-7	TRBV10-3	NA	TRBD2	CAISGGSGTSGYEQYF	TGTGCCATCAGTGGGGGGTCCGGGACTAGCGGCTACGAGCAGTACTTC
TRBJ1-2	TRBV10-3	few	NA	CAISESTGLGYTF	TGTGCCATCAGTGAGTCTACAGGGCTCGGCTACACCTTC
TRBJ2-7	TRBV30	NA	NA	CAWRDFSYEQYF	TGTGCCTGGAGGGACTTCTCCTACGAGCAGTACTTC
TRBJ1-1	TRBV4-2	NA	NA	CASSQGLGGTEAFF	TGTGCCAGCAGCCAAGGCCTGGGGGGCACTGAAGCTTTCTTT
TRBJ1-2	TRBV10-1	NA	TRBD1	CASSSTGGGGYTF	TGCGCCAGCAGTTCGACAGGGGGCGGCGGCTACACCTTC
TRBJ2-1	TRBV6-6	once	NA	CASTAENFNEQFF	TGTGCCAGCACCGCCGAGAACTTCAATGAGCAGTTCTTC
TRBJ2-3	TRBV6-5	NA	TRBD2	CATLPSGRRTDTQYF	TGTGCCACCTTACCTAGCGGGAGAAGAACAGATACGCAGTATTTT
TRBJ2-1	TRBV28	NA	NA	CASSLPERFQFF	TGTGCCAGCAGTTTACCCGAGCGTTTTCAGTTCTTC
TRBJ2-7	TRBV6-6	NA	NA	CASSVTGITYEQYF	TGTGCCAGCAGCGTGACAGGAATAACCTACGAGCAGTACTTC
TRBJ2-1	TRBV19	NA	NA	CASRGLDSGEQFF	TGTGCCAGTAGAGGGCTAGACAGTGGTGAGCAGTTCTTC
TRBJ1-2	TRBV3-1/TRBV3-2	NA	NA	CASSPSSGNYGYTF	TGTGCCAGCAGCCCCAGTTCGGGGAACTATGGCTACACCTTC
TRBJ2-5	TRBV3-1/TRBV3-2	NA	NA	CASSPSGIRGSQYF	TGTGCCAGCAGCCCGTCAGGGATTCGGGGGTCCCAGTACTTC
TRBJ2-7	TRBV7-2	NA	TRBD2	CASSTTMGGMAYEQYF	TGTGCCAGCAGCACAACGATGGGGGGGATGGCCTACGAGCAGTACTTC
TRBJ2-7	TRBV7-9	NA	NA	CASSLALDGDEQYF	TGTGCCAGCAGCTTAGCGTTGGACGGGGACGAGCAGTACTTC
TRBJ2-5	TRBV10-3	NA	NA	CAISESWSIQETQYF	TGTGCCATCAGTGAGTCCTGGAGCATCCAAGAGACCCAGTACTTC